The rows below give T cell receptor beta chains drawn from one sample of a study of T-cell reconstitution after alpha-beta-depleted transplantation in children. From the PCR reads, TCRdb called clonotypes with MiXCR, one entry per CDR3 protein. In the table there are approximately 240,000 distinct CDR3 sequences, about 9.6% of which are singletons. Material: PBMCs from the stem cell graft donor, obtained from the stem cell graft. The receptors were sampled from a human donor who donated a stem cell graft to a child with SCID. The CDR3 runs from the conserved cysteine through the conserved F or W. D genes are given only for firm matches. Only part of the rows carry a size: once, few, many, or a class if the clone is expanded.

clone_size d_call j_call cdr3_length v_call cdr3_nt cdr3_aa
. . TRBJ2-3 15 TRBV7-2 TGTGCCAGCAGCTTAGTTGGGACTCTCACAGATACGCAGTATTTT CASSLVGTLTDTQYF
few . TRBJ1-6 16 TRBV5-1 TGCGCCAGCAGCTTGGATGGGCAGGGGAAGAATTCACCCCTCCACTTT CASSLDGQGKNSPLHF
many . TRBJ2-7 17 TRBV2 TGTGCCAGCAGTGAGCCACCCCCGGGACCTAAATTCTACGAGCAGTACTTC CASSEPPPGPKFYEQYF
. . TRBJ2-6 17 TRBV5-1 TGCGCCAGCAGCCCCCTAGGGGGGCGGACTGGGGCCAACGTCCTGACTTTC CASSPLGGRTGANVLTF
many . TRBJ2-7 14 TRBV5-1 TGCGCCAGCAGCCCCGAGGGACACCAATACGAGCAGTACTTC CASSPEGHQYEQYF
many . TRBJ2-7 13 TRBV11-2 TGTGCCAGCAGCTTAGGGAGGCAATACGAGCAGTACTTC CASSLGRQYEQYF
many . TRBJ2-3 13 TRBV29-1 TGCAGCGTTGGAAAATCAGGGATGGATACGCAGTATTTT CSVGKSGMDTQYF
many . TRBJ1-4 17 TRBV14 TGTGCCAGCAGCCAAGGTCCAGGCACAACAACTAATGAAAAACTGTTTTTT CASSQGPGTTTNEKLFF
few . TRBJ2-5 13 TRBV5-1 TGCGCCAGCAGCGTGGGGGCTAGGGAGACCCAGTACTTC CASSVGARETQYF
many TRBD1 TRBJ1-1 15 TRBV11-3 TGTGCCAGCAGCTTCGGGACAGGGGGGCGGACTGAAGCTTTCTTT CASSFGTGGRTEAFF
many TRBD2 TRBJ2-7 14 TRBV6-1 TGTGCCAGCAGTGAAGGGGACTATAGCTCTAAGCAGTACTTC CASSEGDYSSKQYF
few . TRBJ1-1 17 TRBV4-1 TGCGCCAGCAGCCGTTTACCAGGACGTTTAGGGAACACTGAAGCTTTCTTT CASSRLPGRLGNTEAFF
many . TRBJ2-7 15 TRBV6-2/TRBV6-3 TGTGCCAGCAAAATGACGGCGGGAAGCTCCTACGAGCAGTACTTC CASKMTAGSSYEQYF
many . TRBJ2-7 13 TRBV6-5 TGTGCCAGCAGTTTCGGACAGACCTACGAGCAGTACTTC CASSFGQTYEQYF
many . TRBJ2-1 12 TRBV7-9 TGTGCCAGCAGCTTAGCGGTAGAAGAGCAGTTCTTC CASSLAVEEQFF
. TRBD1 TRBJ1-3 14 TRBV18 TGTGCCAGCTCACCGGGACAGAAAATGAACACCATATATTTT CASSPGQKMNTIYF
many . TRBJ2-1 17 TRBV5-1 TGCGCCAGCAGCTTGGGGTACCCTGTAGGGAGATACAATGAGCAGTTCTTC CASSLGYPVGRYNEQFF
many . TRBJ2-6 16 TRBV7-8 TGTGCCAGCAGCTTAGTTATAGACTCTGGGGCCAACGTCCTGACTTTC CASSLVIDSGANVLTF
many TRBD1 TRBJ2-3 13 TRBV20-1 TGCAGTGCTCGACAGGGTCGGACAGATACGCAGTATTTT CSARQGRTDTQYF
many . TRBJ1-2 16 TRBV7-9 TGTGCCAGCAGCCCACCCGGGGCAAATAGTTTTTCCGGCTACACCTTC CASSPPGANSFSGYTF
many TRBD1 TRBJ1-2 17 TRBV7-2 TGTGCCAGCACCTTGATGGGTTCGAAGACAGGGCTCTATGGCTACACCTTC CASTLMGSKTGLYGYTF
many . TRBJ2-1 12 TRBV20-1 TGCAGTGCTAGAGGACTAGTTTTTGAGCAGTTCTTC CSARGLVFEQFF
many . TRBJ2-7 14 TRBV7-2 TGTGCCAGCAGCCGAGATGTCGGCAGGGAAGAGCAGTACTTC CASSRDVGREEQYF
many . TRBJ2-6 17 TRBV20-1 TGCAGTGCCCTCGGTCCTACAGGGACGTCTGGGGCCAACGTCCTGACTTTC CSALGPTGTSGANVLTF
. . TRBJ2-7 17 TRBV6-5 TGTGCCAGCAGTTTGGTGGGGTTGCAGGGCAATTTGTACGAGCAGTACTTC CASSLVGLQGNLYEQYF
many . TRBJ2-1 13 TRBV29-1 TGCAGCGTTGTGGGGGGTGTCTACAATGAGCAGTTCTTC CSVVGGVYNEQFF
many . TRBJ2-1 10 TRBV20-1 TGCAGTGCGGTTTACAATGAGCAGTTCTTC CSAVYNEQFF
many . TRBJ2-7 13 TRBV20-1 TGCAGTGCTAGAGTGAACCCACCGGGGGAGCAGTACTTC CSARVNPPGEQYF
. . TRBJ1-1 16 TRBV12-3/TRBV12-4 TGTGCCAGCAGTTTAAGGGGATTCCTGATGAACACTGAAGCTTTCTTT CASSLRGFLMNTEAFF
many TRBD2 TRBJ2-1 13 TRBV11-1 TGTGCCAGCAGCTTAGGGGAGGGGAATGAGCAGTTCTTC CASSLGEGNEQFF
few . TRBJ2-7 11 TRBV10-3 TGTGCCATCAGTGAGGGCCACGAGCAGTACTTC CAISEGHEQYF
many . TRBJ2-1 19 TRBV5-5 TGTGCCAGCAGCTTGGTAGGTCTTCTTTTGGGCGGCTCCTACAATGAGCAGTTCTTC CASSLVGLLLGGSYNEQFF
. . TRBJ1-1 15 TRBV20-1 TGCAGTGCTAGCGGCCCCTCTCCGGGTGACACTGAAGCTTTCTTT CSASGPSPGDTEAFF
. TRBD2 TRBJ2-7 12 TRBV7-9 TGTGCCAGCGGGAGGGGAACCTACGAGCAGTACTTC CASGRGTYEQYF
many . TRBJ1-3 12 TRBV6-2/TRBV6-3 TGTGCCAGCAGGACCTCTGGAAACACCATATATTTT CASRTSGNTIYF
few . TRBJ1-4 13 TRBV18 TGTGCCAGCTCACCACTTCGGTCGGAAAAACTGTTTTTT CASSPLRSEKLFF
. TRBD1 TRBJ2-3 16 TRBV20-1 TGCAGTGCTGAAACGGGACAGGGGGCGATCACAGATACGCAGTATTTT CSAETGQGAITDTQYF
many . TRBJ1-2 10 TRBV7-9 TGTGCCAGCAGCACCAAAGGCTACACCTTC CASSTKGYTF
few TRBD2 TRBJ2-1 18 TRBV29-1 TGCAGCGTTGAAGATAGGAGGGTAGCGGGGAGCTCCTACAATGAGCAGTTCTTC CSVEDRRVAGSSYNEQFF
once . TRBJ1-2 15 TRBV20-1 TGCAGTGCTTTACTGACCCCAGAAGGGGTCTATGGCTACACCTTC CSALLTPEGVYGYTF
many TRBD1 TRBJ2-2 15 TRBV5-1 TGCGCCAGCAGCTTGAGACAGGGTGACACCGGGGAGCTGTTTTTT CASSLRQGDTGELFF
many TRBD2 TRBJ2-3 16 TRBV7-7 TGTGCCAGCAGCCGAGGACTAGCAGGAGGGACAGATACGCAGTATTTT CASSRGLAGGTDTQYF
many TRBD1 TRBJ1-6 15 TRBV11-1 TGTGCCAGCAGCTCAGGGGGACAGTATAATTCACCCCTCCACTTT CASSSGGQYNSPLHF
. TRBD2 TRBJ2-1 15 TRBV5-1 TGCGCCAGCAGCTTACTAGCGGGGGTGAACAATGAGCAGTTCTTC CASSLLAGVNNEQFF
. . TRBJ2-5 15 TRBV9 TGTGCCAGCAGCGTAGAGGGTCGTGGGGTAGAGACCCAGTACTTC CASSVEGRGVETQYF
many . TRBJ1-3 15 TRBV12-3/TRBV12-4 TGTGCCAGCAGTCCCCCGTGGGGCCGCGGAAACACCATATATTTT CASSPPWGRGNTIYF
many TRBD1 TRBJ2-7 16 TRBV3-1 TGTGCCAGCAGCCAAGCGGGACAGGGGTTATCCTACGAGCAGTACTTC CASSQAGQGLSYEQYF
many TRBD1 TRBJ1-2 19 TRBV12-3/TRBV12-4 TGTGCCAGCAGTTTAGGTTCGGCAGGGGGCGGACAGGGGATGTATGGCTACACCTTC CASSLGSAGGGQGMYGYTF
many . TRBJ1-2 14 TRBV6-5 TGTGCCAGCAGTTTCCGTGCGGTGAACTATGGCTACACCTTC CASSFRAVNYGYTF
. TRBD1 TRBJ1-2 14 TRBV3-1 TGTGCCAGCAGCCCGGAGGGGGCGAACTATGGCTACACCTTC CASSPEGANYGYTF
many TRBD2 TRBJ2-1 15 TRBV7-3 TGTGCCAGCAGCTTAAAGGGGACTACTTACAATGAGCAGTTCTTC CASSLKGTTYNEQFF
many . TRBJ2-3 15 TRBV24-1 TGTGCCACCAGTGAGAGAACAGGGCCCACAGATACGCAGTATTTT CATSERTGPTDTQYF
many TRBD1 TRBJ1-4 15 TRBV5-1 TGCGCCAGCAGCTCCGGGGACAGAAAGGATGAAAAACTGTTTTTT CASSSGDRKDEKLFF
many . TRBJ2-5 17 TRBV6-5 TGTGCCAGCAGTTCGGCGGCTGGTCGGGGCAGGGCGGAGACCCAGTACTTC CASSSAAGRGRAETQYF
. . TRBJ1-2 13 TRBV5-1 TGCGCCAGCATCTTGGGCTGTAACTATGGCTACACCTTC CASILGCNYGYTF
few . TRBJ1-5 14 TRBV2 TGTGCCAGCAGTGAGTTGGAGTCCAATCAGCCCCAGCATTTT CASSELESNQPQHF
. TRBD1 TRBJ1-5 15 TRBV5-1 TGCGCCAGCAGCCGAGGACAGGGTGAGAGGCAGCCCCAGCATTTT CASSRGQGERQPQHF
many TRBD2 TRBJ2-5 16 TRBV20-1 TGCAGTGCTAGAAACCCTAGCGGGGAGTTACAAGAGACCCAGTACTTC CSARNPSGELQETQYF
many . TRBJ2-7 14 TRBV5-1 TGCGCCAGCAGCTTGCTGAGCGGGCGGGACGAGCAGTACTTC CASSLLSGRDEQYF